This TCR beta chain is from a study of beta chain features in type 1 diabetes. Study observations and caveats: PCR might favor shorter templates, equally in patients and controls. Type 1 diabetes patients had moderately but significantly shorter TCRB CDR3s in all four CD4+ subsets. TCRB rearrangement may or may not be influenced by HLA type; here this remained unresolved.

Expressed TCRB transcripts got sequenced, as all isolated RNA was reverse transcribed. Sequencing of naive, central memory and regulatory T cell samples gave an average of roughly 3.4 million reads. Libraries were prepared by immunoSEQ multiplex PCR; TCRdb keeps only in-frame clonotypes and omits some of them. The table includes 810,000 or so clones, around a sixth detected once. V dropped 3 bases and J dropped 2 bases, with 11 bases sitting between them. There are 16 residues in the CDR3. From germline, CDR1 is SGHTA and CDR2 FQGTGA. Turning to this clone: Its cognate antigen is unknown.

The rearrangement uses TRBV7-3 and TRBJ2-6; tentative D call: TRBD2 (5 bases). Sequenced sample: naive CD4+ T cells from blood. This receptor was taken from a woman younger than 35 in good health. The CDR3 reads CASSLQELAGANVLTF. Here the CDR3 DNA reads TGTGCCAGCAGCTTGCAGGAACTAGCTGGGGCCAACGTCCTGACTTTC.